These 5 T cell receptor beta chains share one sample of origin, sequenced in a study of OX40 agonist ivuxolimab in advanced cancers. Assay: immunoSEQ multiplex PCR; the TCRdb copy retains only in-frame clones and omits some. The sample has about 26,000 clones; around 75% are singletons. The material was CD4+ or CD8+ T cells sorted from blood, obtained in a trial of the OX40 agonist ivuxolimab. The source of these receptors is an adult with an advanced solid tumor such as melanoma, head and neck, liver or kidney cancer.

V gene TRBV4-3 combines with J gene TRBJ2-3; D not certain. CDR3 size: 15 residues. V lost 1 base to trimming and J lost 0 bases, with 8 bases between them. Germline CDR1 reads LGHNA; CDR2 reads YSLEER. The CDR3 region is CASSQVGSSTDTQYF. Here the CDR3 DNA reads TGCGCCAGCAGCCAAGTAGGTTCGAGCACAGATACGCAGTATTTT.

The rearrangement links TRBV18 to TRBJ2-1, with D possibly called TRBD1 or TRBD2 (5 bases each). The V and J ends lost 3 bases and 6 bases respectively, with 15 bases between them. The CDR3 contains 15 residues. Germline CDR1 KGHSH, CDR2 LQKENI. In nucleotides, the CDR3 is TGTGCCAGCTCACCGGTCGGGTTGGGGGTCAATGAGCAGTTCTTC. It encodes CASSPVGLGVNEQFF.

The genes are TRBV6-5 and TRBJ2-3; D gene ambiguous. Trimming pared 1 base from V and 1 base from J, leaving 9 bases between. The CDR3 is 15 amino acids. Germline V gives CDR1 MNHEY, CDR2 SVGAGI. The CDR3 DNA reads TGTGCCAGCAGTTACTGGACGGGCCGCACAGATACGCAGTATTTT. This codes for CASSYWTGRTDTQYF.

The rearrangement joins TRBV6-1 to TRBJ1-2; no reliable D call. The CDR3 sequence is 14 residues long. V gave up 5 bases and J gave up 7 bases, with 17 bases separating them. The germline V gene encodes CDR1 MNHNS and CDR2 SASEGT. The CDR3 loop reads CASSSLTTVGGYTF. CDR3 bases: TGTGCCAGCAGTTCTCTTACAACAGTAGGTGGCTACACCTTC.

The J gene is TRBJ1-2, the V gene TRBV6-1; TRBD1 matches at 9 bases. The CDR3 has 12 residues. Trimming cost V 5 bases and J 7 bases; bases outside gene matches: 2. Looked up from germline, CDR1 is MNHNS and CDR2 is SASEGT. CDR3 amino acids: CASSLQGAGYTF. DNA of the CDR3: TGTGCCAGCAGTCTACAGGGGGCTGGCTACACCTTC.